Presented here are 7 T cell receptor beta chains from one specimen sequenced in a study of CD8+ T cells in alopecia areata (dated by TCRdb to the late 2010s). Library prep was done by the immunoSEQ multiplex PCR assay. To provide template for TCR sequencing, every sample had RNA extracted and reverse transcribed into cDNA. TCRdb obtained this table from immuneACCESS and retained in-frame rearrangements with V and J assigned. These tables miss some clones; where compared with another copy, unresolved V genes account for less than half of the shortfall, and the remainder is unexplained. In all, the sample holds over 200,000 clones, and about three fifths of those were seen once. The ten largest account for 0.4% to 0.55% of the sample. The time point label on this specimen signifies: baseline before oral tofacitinib. This sample comprised CD4+ T cells sorted from blood, obtained at week 0. The source of these receptors is a human donor with alopecia areata.

The chain employs TRBV9 and TRBJ2-1; 14 bases agree with TRBD2. Germline values: CDR1 SGDLS, CDR2 YYNGEE. After removal of 7 bases from V and 6 bases from J, the junction contained 6 bases not matched to a gene. The CDR3 totals 15 residues. This CDR3 is CASGWTSGGPNEQFF. CDR3 DNA sequence: TGTGCCAGCGGCTGGACTAGCGGGGGGCCCAATGAGCAGTTCTTC.

The chain's CDR3 is CAWSLTGGSNQPQHF. The CDR3 DNA sequence: TGTGCCTGGAGCCTAACGGGGGGAAGCAATCAGCCCCAGCATTTT. The chain employs TRBV30 and TRBJ1-5; D might be TRBD1 (5 bases). Per germline, CDR1 GTSNPN and CDR2 SVGIG (reference sequence). CDR3 length: 15 residues. Deletions cut 3 bases from V and 1 base from J, with 13 bases between.

The rearrangement joins TRBV7-2 to TRBJ1-6; no clear D gene. Germline assignment: CDR1 SGHTA and CDR2 FQGNSA. V shed 6 bases and J shed 10 bases, with 16 bases lying between them. The CDR3 is 14 amino acids. The CDR3 sequence: CASRVGFTVSPLHF. In DNA form, the CDR3 reads TGTGCCAGCAGGGTGGGTTTTACGGTCTCACCCCTCCACTTT.

This chain joins TRBV15 and TRBJ1-2; maybe TRBD1 (6 bases). Per germline, CDR1 LNHNV and CDR2 YYDKDF (reference sequence). The CDR3 totals 19 residues. The V gene lost 5 bases and the J gene lost 0 bases, with 25 bases spanning the gap. The CDR3 DNA reads TGTGCCACCAGCGGGGGACCTCTACAGGGTAACAATACTAACTATGGCTACACCTTC. Translating it yields CATSGGPLQGNNTNYGYTF.

This clone was detected only a few times. The rearrangement joins TRBV29-1 to TRBJ2-4; no firm D call. V was pared by 4 bases and J by 8 bases, with 18 bases between. The CDR3 extends over 14 amino acids. The germline CDR1 and CDR2 sequences are SQVTM and ANQGSEA. CDR3 coding DNA: TGCAGCGTTGCCCAACGTCAGCGAGTTGACATTCAGTACTTC. Protein sequence: CSVAQRQRVDIQYF.

The rearrangement uses TRBV5-4 and TRBJ2-7; 7 positions agree with TRBD1. CDR1 and CDR2 from the germline V gene are SGHNT and YYREEE (reference sequence). The CDR3 extends over 15 amino acids. Trimming took 4 bases from V and 2 from J; bases not matched to a gene: 9. As DNA, the CDR3 is TGTGCCAGCAGCCCACGCCGGGACAGAGCCTACGAGCAGTACTTC. This sequence encodes CASSPRRDRAYEQYF.

The chain links TRBV7-2 to TRBJ2-1, with D uncertain. The V gene's germline CDR1 is SGHTA and CDR2 FQGNSA. CDR3 size: 14 residues. V was pared by 1 base and J by 6 bases, with 10 bases between. CDR3 amino acids: CASSLVPVGNEQFF. CDR3 nucleotides: TGTGCCAGCAGCTTAGTCCCAGTCGGCAATGAGCAGTTCTTC.